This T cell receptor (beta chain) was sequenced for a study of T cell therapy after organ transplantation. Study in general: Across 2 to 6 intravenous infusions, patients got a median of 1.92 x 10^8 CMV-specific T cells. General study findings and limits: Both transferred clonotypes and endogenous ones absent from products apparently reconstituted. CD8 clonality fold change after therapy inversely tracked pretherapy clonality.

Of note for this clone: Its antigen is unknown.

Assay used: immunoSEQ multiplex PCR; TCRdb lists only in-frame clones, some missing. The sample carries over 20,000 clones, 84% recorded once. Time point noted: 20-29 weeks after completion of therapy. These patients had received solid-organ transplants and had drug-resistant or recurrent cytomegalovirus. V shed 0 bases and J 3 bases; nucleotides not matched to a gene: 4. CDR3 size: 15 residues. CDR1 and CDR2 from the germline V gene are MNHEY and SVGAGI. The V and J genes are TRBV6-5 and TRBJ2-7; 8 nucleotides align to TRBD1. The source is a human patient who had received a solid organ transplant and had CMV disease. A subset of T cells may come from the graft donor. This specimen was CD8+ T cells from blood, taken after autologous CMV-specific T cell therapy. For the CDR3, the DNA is TGTGCCAGCAGTTACTCCCGGACAGGGCACTACGAGCAGTACTTC. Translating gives CASSYSRTGHYEQYF.